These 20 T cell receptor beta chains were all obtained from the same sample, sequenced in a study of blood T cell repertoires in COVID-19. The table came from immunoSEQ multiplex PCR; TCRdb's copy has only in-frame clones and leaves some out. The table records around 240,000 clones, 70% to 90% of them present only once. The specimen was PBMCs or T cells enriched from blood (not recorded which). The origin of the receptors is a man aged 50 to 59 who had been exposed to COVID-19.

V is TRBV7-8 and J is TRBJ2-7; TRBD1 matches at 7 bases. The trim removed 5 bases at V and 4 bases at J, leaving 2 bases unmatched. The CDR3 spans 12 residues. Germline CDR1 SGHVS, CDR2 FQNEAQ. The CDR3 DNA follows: TGTGCCAGCAGCCCGGACAGGTACGAGCAGTACGTC. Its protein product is CASSPDRYEQYV.

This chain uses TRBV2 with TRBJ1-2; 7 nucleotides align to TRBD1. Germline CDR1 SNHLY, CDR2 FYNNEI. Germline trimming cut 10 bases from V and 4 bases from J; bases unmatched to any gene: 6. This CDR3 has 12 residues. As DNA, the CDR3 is TGTGCCAACCCACAGGGGTTCTATGGCTACACCTTC. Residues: CANPQGFYGYTF.

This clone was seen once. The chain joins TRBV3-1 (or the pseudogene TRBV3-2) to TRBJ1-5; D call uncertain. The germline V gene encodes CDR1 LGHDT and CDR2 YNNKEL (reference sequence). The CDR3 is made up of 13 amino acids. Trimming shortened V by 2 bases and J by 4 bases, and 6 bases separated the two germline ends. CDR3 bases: TGTGCCAGCAGCCAATACATGAATCAGCCCCAGCATTTT. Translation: CASSQYMNQPQHF.

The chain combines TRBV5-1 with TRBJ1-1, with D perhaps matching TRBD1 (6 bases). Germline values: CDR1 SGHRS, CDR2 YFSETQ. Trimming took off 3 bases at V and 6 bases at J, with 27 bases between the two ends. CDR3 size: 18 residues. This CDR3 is CASSSQPTGRGIGAEAFF. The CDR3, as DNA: TGCGCCAGCAGCTCGCAGCCCACAGGGAGGGGGATAGGCGCTGAAGCTTTCTTT.

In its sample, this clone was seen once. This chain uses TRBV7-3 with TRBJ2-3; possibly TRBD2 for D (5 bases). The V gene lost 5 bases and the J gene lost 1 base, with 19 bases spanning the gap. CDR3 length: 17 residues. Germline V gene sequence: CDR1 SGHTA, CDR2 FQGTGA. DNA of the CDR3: TGTGCCAGCAGCCCTGGACGGGGTAGTACCCGCACAGATACGCAGTATTTT. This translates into CASSPGRGSTRTDTQYF. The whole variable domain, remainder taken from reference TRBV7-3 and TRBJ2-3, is GAGVSQTPSNKVTEKGKYVELRCDPISGHTALYWYRQSLGQGPEFLIYFQGTGAADDSGLPNDRFFAVRPEGSVSTLKIQRTERGDSAVYLCASSPGRGSTRTDTQYFGPGTRLTVL.

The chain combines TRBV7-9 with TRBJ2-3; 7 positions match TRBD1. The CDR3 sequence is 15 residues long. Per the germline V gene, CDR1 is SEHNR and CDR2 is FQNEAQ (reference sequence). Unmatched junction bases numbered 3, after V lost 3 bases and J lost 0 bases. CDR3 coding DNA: TGTGCCAGCAGCTTGAGGGGGCTCAGCACAGATACGCAGTATTTT. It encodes CASSLRGLSTDTQYF.

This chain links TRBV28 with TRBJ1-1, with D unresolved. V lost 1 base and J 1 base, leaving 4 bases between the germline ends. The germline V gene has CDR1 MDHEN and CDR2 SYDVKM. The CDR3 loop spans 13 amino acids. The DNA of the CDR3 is TGTGCCAGCAGTTTATCTTGGAACACTGAAGCTTTCTTT. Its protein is CASSLSWNTEAFF. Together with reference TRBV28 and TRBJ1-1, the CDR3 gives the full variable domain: DVKVTQSSRYLVKRTGEKVFLECVQDMDHENMFWYRQDPGLGLRLIYFSYDVKMKEKGDIPEGYSVSREKKERFSLILESASTNQTSMYLCASSLSWNTEAFFGQGTRLTVV.

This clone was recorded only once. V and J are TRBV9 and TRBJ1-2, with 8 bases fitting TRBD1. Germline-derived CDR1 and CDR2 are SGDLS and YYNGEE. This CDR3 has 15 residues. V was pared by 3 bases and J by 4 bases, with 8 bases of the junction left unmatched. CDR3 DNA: TGTGCCAGCAGCGCTCCTCGGACAGGGCTCTATGGCTACACCTTC. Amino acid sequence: CASSAPRTGLYGYTF.

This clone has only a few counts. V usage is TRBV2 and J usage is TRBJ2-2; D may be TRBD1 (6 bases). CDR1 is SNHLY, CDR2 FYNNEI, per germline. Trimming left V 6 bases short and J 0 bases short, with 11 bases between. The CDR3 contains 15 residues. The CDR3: CASSAGTTNTGELFF. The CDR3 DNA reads TGTGCCAGCAGCGCCGGGACAACGAACACCGGGGAGCTGTTTTTT.

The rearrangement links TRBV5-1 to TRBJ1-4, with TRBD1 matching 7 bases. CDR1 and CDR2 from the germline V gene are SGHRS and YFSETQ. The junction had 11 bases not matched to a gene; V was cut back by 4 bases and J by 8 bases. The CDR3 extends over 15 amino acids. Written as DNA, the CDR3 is TGCGCCAGCAGCACACTGACAGGGAACTTGGAAAAACTGTTTTTT. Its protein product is CASSTLTGNLEKLFF.

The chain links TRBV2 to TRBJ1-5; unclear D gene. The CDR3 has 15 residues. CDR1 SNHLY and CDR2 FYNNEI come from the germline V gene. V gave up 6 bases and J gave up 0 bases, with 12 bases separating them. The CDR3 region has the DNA TGTGCCAGCAGGGCTCAGCGGTATAGCAATCAGCCCCAGCATTTT. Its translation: CASRAQRYSNQPQHF.

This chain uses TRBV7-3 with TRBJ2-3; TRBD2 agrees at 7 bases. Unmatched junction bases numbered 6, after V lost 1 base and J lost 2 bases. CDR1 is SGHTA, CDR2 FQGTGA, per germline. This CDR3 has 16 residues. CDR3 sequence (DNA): TGTGCCAGCAGCTTAAGACCAGCGGGACCCACAGATACGCAGTATTTT. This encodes CASSLRPAGPTDTQYF. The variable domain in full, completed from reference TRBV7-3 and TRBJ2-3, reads GAGVSQTPSNKVTEKGKYVELRCDPISGHTALYWYRQSLGQGPEFLIYFQGTGAADDSGLPNDRFFAVRPEGSVSTLKIQRTERGDSAVYLCASSLRPAGPTDTQYFGPGTRLTVL.

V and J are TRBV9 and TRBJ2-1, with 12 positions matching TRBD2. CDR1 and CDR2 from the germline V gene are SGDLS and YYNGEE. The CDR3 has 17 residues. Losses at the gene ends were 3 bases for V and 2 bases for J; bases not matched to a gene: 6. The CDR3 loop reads CASSGVTSGGPYNEQFF. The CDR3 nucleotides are TGTGCCAGCAGCGGCGTGACTAGCGGGGGTCCCTACAATGAGCAGTTCTTC. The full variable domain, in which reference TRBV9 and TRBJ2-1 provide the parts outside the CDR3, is DSGVTQTPKHLITATGQRVTLRCSPRSGDLSVYWYQQSLDQGLQFLIQYYNGEERAKGNILERFSAQQFPDLHSELNLSSLELGDSALYFCASSGVTSGGPYNEQFFGPGTRLTVL.

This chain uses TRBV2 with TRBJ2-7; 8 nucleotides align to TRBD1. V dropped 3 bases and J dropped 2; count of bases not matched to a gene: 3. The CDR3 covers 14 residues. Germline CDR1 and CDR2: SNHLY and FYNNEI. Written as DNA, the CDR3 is TGTGCCAGCAGTGACCAGGGGGCTGCCTACGAGCAGTACTTC. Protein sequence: CASSDQGAAYEQYF.

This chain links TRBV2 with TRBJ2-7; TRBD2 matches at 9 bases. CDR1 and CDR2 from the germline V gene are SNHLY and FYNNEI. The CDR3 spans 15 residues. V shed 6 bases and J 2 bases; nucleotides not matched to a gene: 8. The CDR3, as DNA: TGTGCCAGCAGCCCCGGAGCGGGAGGTACCTACGAGCAGTACGTC. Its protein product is CASSPGAGGTYEQYV.

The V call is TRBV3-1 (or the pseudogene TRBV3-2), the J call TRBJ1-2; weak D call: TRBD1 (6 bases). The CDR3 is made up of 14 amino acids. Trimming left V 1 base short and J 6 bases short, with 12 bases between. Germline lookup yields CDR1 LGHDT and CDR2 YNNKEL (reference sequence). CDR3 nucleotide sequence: TGTGCCAGCAGCCAAGGCGGGGGGGGCGATGGCTACACCTTC. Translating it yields CASSQGGGGDGYTF.

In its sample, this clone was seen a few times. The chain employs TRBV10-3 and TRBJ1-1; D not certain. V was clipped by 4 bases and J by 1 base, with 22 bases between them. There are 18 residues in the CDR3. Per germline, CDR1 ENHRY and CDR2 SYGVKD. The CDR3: CAISGPAGRTLSNTEAFF. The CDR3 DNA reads TGTGCCATCAGTGGGCCCGCGGGGAGGACCCTTTCGAACACTGAAGCTTTCTTT.

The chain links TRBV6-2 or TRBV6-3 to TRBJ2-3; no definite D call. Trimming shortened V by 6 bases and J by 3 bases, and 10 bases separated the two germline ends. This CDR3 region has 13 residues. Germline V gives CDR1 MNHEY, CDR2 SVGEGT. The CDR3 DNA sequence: TGTGCCAGCAGCGCGGTATCAACAGATACGCAGTATTTT. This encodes CASSAVSTDTQYF.

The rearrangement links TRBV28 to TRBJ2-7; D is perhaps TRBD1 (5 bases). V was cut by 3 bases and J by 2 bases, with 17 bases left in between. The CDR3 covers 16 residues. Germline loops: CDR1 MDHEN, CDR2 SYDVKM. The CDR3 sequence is CASSLAARAGTYEQYF. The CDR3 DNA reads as TGTGCCAGCAGTTTGGCCGCCAGGGCAGGAACCTACGAGCAGTACTTC.

Written as DNA, the CDR3 is TGCGCCAGCAGTGAGGCGGCTCAAGAGACCCAGTACTTC. Its translation is CASSEAAQETQYF. The rearrangement links TRBV10-1 to TRBJ2-5, with D hard to call. The germline V gene has CDR1 WNHNN and CDR2 SYGVQD (reference sequence). V lost 2 bases, J lost 2 bases, and 6 bases lay in between. This CDR3 has 13 amino acids.